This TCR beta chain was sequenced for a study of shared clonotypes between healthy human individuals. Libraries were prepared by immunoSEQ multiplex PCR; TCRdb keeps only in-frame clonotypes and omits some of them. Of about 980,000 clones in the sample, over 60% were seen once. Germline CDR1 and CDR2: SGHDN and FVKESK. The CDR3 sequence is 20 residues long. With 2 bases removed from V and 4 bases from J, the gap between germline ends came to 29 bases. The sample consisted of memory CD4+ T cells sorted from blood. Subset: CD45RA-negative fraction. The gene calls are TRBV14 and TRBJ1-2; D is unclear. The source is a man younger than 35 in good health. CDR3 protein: CASSQFPPIQASRLGYGYTF. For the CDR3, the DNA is TGTGCCAGCAGCCAATTTCCGCCCATCCAAGCTAGCCGGTTGGGCTATGGCTACACCTTC.